A selection of T cell receptor beta chains follows, all from one sample in a study of T cell responses to AZD1222 COVID-19 vaccine. The method was immunoSEQ multiplex PCR; TCRdb's version includes in-frame clones alone and lacks a portion of them. The data hold around 84,000 clones, with approximately 92% observed a single time. This material consisted of peripheral blood, taken on day 0 of AZD1222 vaccination. The origin of the receptors is an adult in good health. CDR3s include the opening cysteine and the closing phenylalanine or tryptophan. The D gene is left open where the match is weak. Not every row has a clone size; where given, it reads once, few, many or a size class.

v_gene	j_gene	abundance	d_gene	CDR3aa	CDR3nt
TRBV29-1	TRBJ2-3	once	TRBD2	CSVEVAGGTDTQYF	TGCAGCGTTGAAGTAGCGGGTGGCACAGATACGCAGTATTTT
TRBV30	TRBJ2-7	once	-	CAWSVRSVAYEQYF	TGTGCCTGGAGTGTACGGTCGGTAGCCTACGAGCAGTACTTC
TRBV12-3/TRBV12-4	TRBJ2-7	-	-	CASSFGSSYEQYF	TGTGCCAGCAGTTTCGGGAGCTCCTACGAGCAGTACTTC
TRBV5-1	TRBJ2-3	-	-	CASSPGIDTQYF	TGCGCCAGCAGCCCCGGCATAGATACGCAGTATTTT
TRBV28	TRBJ2-7	-	TRBD2	CASSSQGSGTAYEQYF	TGTGCCAGCAGTTCCCAAGGTAGCGGGACCGCCTACGAGCAGTACTTC
TRBV5-1	TRBJ1-2	-	-	CASSLGSDTELGYTF	TGCGCCAGCAGCTTGGGGAGTGACACTGAACTTGGCTACACCTTC
TRBV27	TRBJ2-5	-	TRBD2	CASSIGLARETQYF	TGTGCCAGCAGCATTGGACTAGCTCGAGAGACCCAGTACTTC
TRBV28	TRBJ1-1	-	-	CASSFGGQGINTEAFF	TGTGCCAGCAGTTTCGGTGGGCAGGGTATCAACACTGAAGCTTTCTTT
TRBV11-3	TRBJ2-1	-	-	CASSPGGGSSYNEQFF	TGTGCCAGCAGCCCCGGGGGCGGGAGCTCCTACAATGAGCAGTTCTTC
TRBV19	TRBJ1-4	-	-	CASSTLTRELFF	TGTGCCAGTAGTACGTTGACACGGGAACTGTTTTTT
TRBV20-1	TRBJ2-1	-	-	CSASLRVAVSYNEQFF	TGCAGTGCTAGTCTGCGGGTGGCCGTCTCCTACAATGAGCAGTTCTTC
TRBV28	TRBJ1-4	once	-	CASSPPRQVGGEKLFF	TGTGCCAGCAGTCCTCCCCGACAGGTCGGGGGTGAAAAACTGTTTTTT
TRBV25-1	TRBJ2-5	few	TRBD1	CASSESHRQGIQETQYF	TGTGCCAGCAGTGAATCCCACCGACAGGGAATACAAGAGACCCAGTACTTC
TRBV2	TRBJ1-6	-	-	CASSEYGVLNSPLHF	TGTGCCAGCAGTGAATACGGGGTGCTGAATTCACCCCTCCACTTT
TRBV5-6	TRBJ2-5	few	TRBD2	CASSSGLAGKDGETQYF	TGTGCCAGCAGCTCGGGACTAGCGGGAAAGGACGGAGAGACCCAGTACTTC
TRBV28	TRBJ1-5	-	-	CASSLPRAGSPGQPQHF	TGTGCCAGCAGTTTACCCCGTGCAGGCTCCCCTGGACAGCCCCAGCATTTT
TRBV2	TRBJ1-6	-	TRBD1	CASSEDRQGNSPLHF	TGTGCCAGCAGTGAAGACCGACAGGGAAATTCACCCCTCCACTTT
TRBV27	TRBJ1-5	-	-	CASSLTGGNQPQHF	TGTGCCAGCAGTTTGACAGGAGGTAATCAGCCCCAGCATTTT
TRBV4-3	TRBJ1-1	-	-	CASSLGAANTEAFF	TGCGCCAGCAGCTTAGGGGCAGCCAACACTGAAGCTTTCTTT
TRBV24-1	TRBJ2-6	-	TRBD1	CATSDGAGGGANVLTF	TGTGCCACCAGTGATGGGGCAGGGGGTGGGGCCAACGTCCTGACTTTC
TRBV4-2	TRBJ2-4	-	TRBD2	CASSLGLGSGSAKNIQYF	TGTGCCAGCAGCCTGGGTCTCGGTAGCGGGAGTGCCAAAAACATTCAGTACTTC
TRBV11-2	TRBJ2-4	-	-	CASSSGPNGAKNIQYF	TGTGCCAGCAGCTCGGGACCTAATGGAGCCAAAAACATTCAGTACTTC
TRBV9	TRBJ1-2	-	TRBD1	CASSADIEETGTSNYGYTF	TGTGCCAGCAGCGCCGACATAGAGGAGACAGGGACTTCTAACTATGGCTACACCTTC
TRBV19	TRBJ1-1	-	-	CASNGGSTEAFF	TGTGCCAGTAACGGAGGTAGCACTGAAGCTTTCTTT
TRBV12-5	TRBJ2-2	-	-	CASSPNTGELFF	TGTGCTAGTTCACCGAACACCGGGGAGCTGTTTTTT
TRBV6-1	TRBJ2-2	-	TRBD1	CASSELGQGVPGELFF	TGTGCCAGCAGTGAACTCGGACAGGGAGTACCCGGGGAGCTGTTTTTT
TRBV6-5	TRBJ1-4	once	TRBD1	CASSRHTTGAEKLFF	TGTGCCAGCAGTCGACATACCACAGGGGCGGAAAAACTGTTTTTT
TRBV11-3	TRBJ2-2	-	-	CASSSQAGTMNTGELFF	TGTGCCAGCAGCTCCCAAGCCGGGACAATGAACACCGGGGAGCTGTTTTTT
TRBV7-9	TRBJ1-2	few	-	CASSLKGYLDGYTF	TGTGCCAGCAGCTTAAAGGGGTACCTAGATGGCTACACCTTC
TRBV20-1	TRBJ1-2	-	TRBD1	CSASLQGASGYTF	TGCAGTGCTAGTCTTCAGGGGGCAAGTGGCTACACCTTC
TRBV5-4	TRBJ1-1	-	TRBD1	CASSSPGQGDTEAFF	TGTGCCAGCAGCTCGCCGGGACAGGGGGACACTGAAGCTTTCTTT
TRBV7-3	TRBJ2-1	-	TRBD2	CASSSGWTSGLNEQFF	TGTGCCAGCAGCTCCGGTTGGACTAGCGGGCTCAATGAGCAGTTCTTC
TRBV10-2	TRBJ2-7	-	TRBD2	CASGLGPGGVDEQYF	TGCGCCAGCGGCCTAGGCCCGGGAGGAGTGGACGAGCAGTACTTC
TRBV25-1	TRBJ1-1	-	-	CASIQRGETEAFF	TGTGCCAGCATACAGAGGGGGGAGACTGAAGCTTTCTTT
TRBV15	TRBJ2-7	-	-	CATNRGGEGEQYF	TGTGCCACCAATAGAGGGGGTGAGGGCGAGCAGTACTTC